Listed below are T cell receptor beta chains from one sample, sequenced in a study of cytomegalovirus exposure and HLA in healthy donors. The assay was immunoSEQ multiplex PCR, and TCRdb's table has in-frame clones only and misses some. Among roughly 190,000 clones listed, about 13% were seen once. Material: PBMCs. Receptors originate from a man aged 45-65 years in good health and CMV-seropositive. CDR3s include the opening cysteine and the closing phenylalanine or tryptophan. D genes are given only for firm matches. A row's size may be missing; if present it is once, few, many or a size class.

v_call	clone_size	d_call	j_call	cdr3_aa	cdr3_nt
TRBV7-9	-	-	TRBJ2-4	CASSQGGGAENIQYF	TGTGCCAGCAGCCAGGGAGGGGGGGCTGAAAACATTCAGTACTTC
TRBV4-3	-	-	TRBJ1-1	CASSQDRGSGEAFF	TGCGCCAGCAGCCAAGATCGAGGGAGTGGTGAAGCTTTCTTT
TRBV6-5	-	-	TRBJ1-1	CASSSPGNTEAFF	TGTGCCAGCAGCTCCCCCGGGAACACTGAAGCTTTCTTT
TRBV5-4	-	TRBD1	TRBJ1-1	CASSWFGQGGTEAFF	TGTGCCAGCAGCTGGTTCGGACAGGGGGGCACTGAAGCTTTCTTT
TRBV28	-	-	TRBJ2-3	CAISGEITDTQYF	TGTGCCATCTCGGGAGAGATCACAGATACGCAGTATTTT
TRBV27	-	TRBD2	TRBJ2-5	CASSPLGREETQYF	TGTGCCAGCAGCCCCCTTGGGAGGGAAGAGACCCAGTACTTC
TRBV5-4	few	-	TRBJ2-5	CASSGHPGEKETQYF	TGTGCCAGCAGCGGCCATCCCGGGGAGAAAGAGACCCAGTACTTC
TRBV7-2	-	TRBD2	TRBJ2-2	CASSLSGVVTGELFF	TGTGCCAGCAGCTTGAGCGGGGTAGTCACCGGGGAGCTGTTTTTT
TRBV27	few	-	TRBJ2-7	CASSSRQVGTYEQYF	TGTGCCAGCAGTTCCCGACAGGTGGGGACCTACGAGCAGTACTTC
TRBV5-1	-	-	TRBJ1-4	CASSLTRGEKLFF	TGCGCCAGCAGCTTGACAAGGGGGGAAAAACTGTTTTTT
TRBV20-1	few	-	TRBJ2-3	CSARVGPSQYF	TGCAGTGCTAGAGTGGGGCCCTCCCAGTATTTT
TRBV7-8	-	TRBD1	TRBJ1-3	CASSLTGVAGNTIYF	TGTGCCAGCAGCCTAACAGGGGTAGCCGGAAACACCATATATTTT
TRBV27	-	-	TRBJ1-6	CASSDYRDYNSPLHF	TGTGCCAGCAGTGACTACAGAGATTATAATTCACCCCTCCACTTT
TRBV6-5	few	-	TRBJ2-6	CASSYPTGSGANVLTF	TGTGCCAGCAGTTACCCCACAGGGTCCGGGGCCAACGTCCTGACTTTC
TRBV6-1	-	TRBD1	TRBJ1-4	CASSARTGGDEKLFF	TGTGCCAGCAGTGCCAGGACAGGGGGAGACGAAAAACTGTTTTTT
TRBV6-5	-	TRBD2	TRBJ2-3	CASSDTAGETQYF	TGTGCCAGCAGTGACACCGCGGGGGAGACGCAGTATTTT
TRBV9	few	TRBD1	TRBJ1-6	CASSEQGAGNSPLHF	TGTGCCAGCAGCGAGCAGGGGGCGGGTAATTCACCCCTCCACTTT
TRBV5-6	-	TRBD1	TRBJ2-3	CASSPKGTGQDTQYF	TGTGCCAGCAGCCCCAAAGGGACAGGGCAAGATACGCAGTATTTT
TRBV7-9	-	-	TRBJ1-4	CASSFGGSANEKLFF	TGTGCCAGCAGCTTTGGCGGCTCGGCTAATGAAAAACTGTTTTTT
TRBV30	-	-	TRBJ1-4	CAWSGQITTNEKLFF	TGTGCCTGGAGTGGACAGATAACAACTAATGAAAAACTGTTTTTT
TRBV6-5	few	-	TRBJ2-3	CASSYSGGGADTQYF	TGTGCCAGCAGTTACTCGGGAGGGGGGGCAGATACGCAGTATTTT
TRBV7-9	few	-	TRBJ2-2	CASSLGALSGELFF	TGTGCCAGCAGCTTAGGGGCATTATCCGGGGAGCTGTTTTTT
TRBV4-3	few	TRBD1	TRBJ2-3	CASSQDTRTGGTDTQYF	TGCGCCAGCAGCCAAGATACTCGGACAGGGGGTACAGATACGCAGTATTTT
TRBV2	-	-	TRBJ1-2	CASSEWLAYGYTF	TGTGCCAGCAGTGAGTGGCTCGCCTATGGCTACACCTTC
TRBV9	few	-	TRBJ2-3	CASSVYETDTQYF	TGTGCCAGCAGCGTATACGAGACAGATACGCAGTATTTT
TRBV10-3	-	TRBD1	TRBJ2-3	CAIRPGQGPDTQYF	TGTGCCATCAGGCCGGGACAGGGGCCAGATACGCAGTATTTT
TRBV7-6	few	-	TRBJ2-1	CASSLEQGGYNEQFF	TGTGCCAGCAGCTTAGAGCAGGGCGGCTACAATGAGCAGTTCTTC
TRBV5-1	-	-	TRBJ2-3	CASSSSDRSTDTQYF	TGCGCCAGCAGCTCCTCAGACAGAAGCACAGATACGCAGTATTTT
TRBV2	many	TRBD1	TRBJ1-2	CASTTGGYGYTF	TGTGCCAGCACGACAGGGGGCTATGGCTACACCTTC
TRBV4-3	many	TRBD1	TRBJ2-1	CASSQDFGTGTFDEQFF	TGCGCCAGCAGCCAAGATTTTGGGACAGGGACTTTCGATGAGCAGTTCTTC
TRBV13	few	TRBD1	TRBJ2-3	CASSLDRGRPDTQYF	TGTGCCAGCAGCTTAGACAGGGGGCGCCCAGATACGCAGTATTTT
TRBV18	few	-	TRBJ2-5	CASSPRAGGRQGETQYF	TGTGCCAGCTCACCACGGGCAGGCGGGCGTCAAGGAGAGACCCAGTACTTC
TRBV7-9	-	TRBD1	TRBJ2-1	CASSIGQGSYNEQFF	TGTGCCAGCAGCATTGGACAGGGTTCCTACAATGAGCAGTTCTTC
TRBV19	few	-	TRBJ1-5	CASSIRTVGSQPQHF	TGTGCCAGTAGTATTAGAACAGTAGGTAGTCAGCCCCAGCATTTT
TRBV5-1	-	-	TRBJ1-5	CASSLEQGPNQPQHF	TGCGCCAGCAGCTTGGAACAGGGTCCTAATCAGCCCCAGCATTTT
TRBV18	few	TRBD1	TRBJ1-2	CASSRQGAIYGYTF	TGTGCCAGCTCCCGACAGGGGGCGATTTATGGCTACACCTTC
TRBV5-1	-	-	TRBJ2-7	CASAARRDSYEQYF	TGCGCCAGCGCTGCCCGCCGGGACTCCTACGAGCAGTACTTC